The 2 T cell receptor beta chains below all came from one sample that was sequenced in a study of Tregs in tolerant kidney transplant recipients. This table comes from immunoSEQ multiplex PCR, and its TCRdb copy is limited to in-frame clones, with some not included. This table has thousands of clones, about half appearing once. The antigens these receptors bind are not known. The material sequenced was CD4+ T cells from blood cultured with allogeneic cells. The receptor source for this set is a human donor in good health.

This clone is judged medium-sized (0.01 to 0.1%). The V and J genes are TRBV6-5 and TRBJ2-7, with 7 positions matching TRBD2. The junction had 11 bases not matched to a gene; V was cut back by 8 bases and J by 4 bases. The V gene's germline CDR1 is MNHEY and CDR2 SVGAGI. This CDR3 contains 14 residues. The CDR3 nucleotides are TGTGCCAGCCAAAGGGCGGGAGTATCATACGAGCAGTACTTC. Residues: CASQRAGVSYEQYF.

V usage is TRBV7-9 and J usage is TRBJ2-1; 9 nucleotides line up with TRBD2. The CDR3 has 17 residues. V lost 5 bases and J lost 7; bases outside the gene matches: 15. From germline, CDR1 is SEHNR and CDR2 FQNEAQ (reference sequence). The CDR3 DNA reads as TGTGCCAGCAGCCGCGGCGGGCGGGGGGGCCTAGGGAATGAGCAGTTCTTC. Translating it yields CASSRGGRGGLGNEQFF.